The 12 T cell receptor beta chains reported below all come from one sample, sequenced in a study of technical replicates of blood from several donors. The assay was immunoSEQ multiplex PCR, and TCRdb's table has in-frame clones only and misses some. The table lists roughly 72,000 clones, around 96% of them singletons, with roughly 0.35% in the top ten. Sequencing input: T cells isolated from PBMCs. The receptor set was obtained from a human donor in good health.

This sequence joins TRBV30 and TRBJ2-1, with 13 positions matching TRBD2. Germline V gene data show CDR1 as GTSNPN and CDR2 as SVGIG (reference sequence). CDR3 length equals 14 residues. V lost 2 bases, J lost 7 bases, and 2 bases stayed unmatched. CDR3 in amino acids: CAWSRLAGGNEQFF. CDR3 sequence (DNA): TGTGCCTGGAGTCGACTAGCGGGAGGTAATGAGCAGTTCTTC.

V gene TRBV23-1 combines with J gene TRBJ1-5; 10 bases agree with TRBD1. TRBV23-1 has ORF status, its function being uncertain. The V segment lost 2 bases and the J segment 5 bases; nucleotides outside the gene matches: 3. The CDR3 consists of 15 residues. The CDR3: CASSQPGQGHQPQHF. Written as DNA, the CDR3 is TGCGCCAGCAGTCAACCGGGACAGGGGCATCAGCCCCAGCATTTT.

The genes are TRBV28 and TRBJ2-3, with TRBD1 matching over 9 bases. This CDR3 comprises 14 residues. Germline CDR1 and CDR2: MDHEN and SYDVKM. J was trimmed by 3 bases and V by 7 bases; bases with no gene match: 5. The DNA of the CDR3 is TGTGCCAGCAAAACAGGGGGCCCTACAGATACGCAGTATTTT. Translation: CASKTGGPTDTQYF.

This chain uses TRBV9 with TRBJ1-4; D unclear. The CDR3 consists of 14 residues. V was clipped by 3 bases and J by 3 bases, with 9 bases between them. The germline CDR1 and CDR2 sequences are SGDLS and YYNGEE. Here the CDR3 reads CASSGAIANEKLFF. The CDR3 DNA reads TGTGCCAGCAGCGGCGCAATTGCTAATGAAAAACTGTTTTTT.

The chain carries TRBV10-3 and TRBJ1-4; TRBD1 might be the D (6 bases). The CDR3 totals 17 residues. CDR1 and CDR2 from the germline V gene are ENHRY and SYGVKD. The V gene lost 2 bases and the J gene lost 11 bases, with 24 bases spanning the gap. The CDR3 sequence: CAISEGLRGGPMRKLFF. The CDR3 DNA sequence: TGTGCCATCAGTGAGGGGCTCAGAGGGGGTCCAATGCGGAAACTGTTTTTT.

The V gene is TRBV18, the J gene TRBJ2-7, with D hard to call. V gave up 3 bases and J gave up 2 bases, with 8 bases separating them. Germline loops: CDR1 KGHSH, CDR2 LQKENI. This CDR3 is built from 13 residues. This CDR3 reads CASSPLVTYEQYF. CDR3 DNA: TGTGCCAGCTCACCTCTCGTAACCTACGAGCAGTACTTC.

A single count supports this clone. The V call is TRBV7-2, the J call TRBJ2-1; 9 positions match TRBD1. CDR1 and CDR2 from the germline V gene are SGHTA and FQGNSA. The junction had 4 bases not matched to a gene; V was cut back by 3 bases and J by 7 bases. The CDR3 sequence is 14 residues long. Here the CDR3 reads CASSFGDRANEQFF. In nucleotides, the CDR3 is TGTGCCAGCAGCTTCGGGGACAGGGCAAATGAGCAGTTCTTC.

The chain employs TRBV6-1 and TRBJ2-1; D perhaps matches TRBD1 (5 bases). V was trimmed by 2 bases and J by 7 bases, leaving 21 bases between them. The germline V gene has CDR1 MNHNS and CDR2 SASEGT. This CDR3 contains 17 residues. Written as DNA, the CDR3 is TGTGCCAGCAGTGAAATCGATGGGGCCTGGCTTAGGAATGAGCAGTTCTTC. Translating it yields CASSEIDGAWLRNEQFF.

The chain combines TRBV5-1 with TRBJ1-2, with D perhaps TRBD1 (5 bases). The CDR3 is 13 residues long. Trimming pared 2 bases from V and 1 base from J, leaving 6 bases between. Looked up from germline, CDR1 is SGHRS and CDR2 is YFSETQ. The CDR3 spells CASSFDSNYGYTF. The CDR3 bases are TGCGCCAGCAGCTTCGACAGTAACTATGGCTACACCTTC.

The genes are TRBV28 and TRBJ2-3; D is undetermined. This CDR3 region has 12 residues. Trimming took 3 bases from V and 4 from J, leaving 5 bases between them. CDR1 and CDR2 from the germline V gene are MDHEN and SYDVKM. CDR3 nucleotide sequence: TGTGCCAGCAGTTTCTTCCCAGATACGCAGTATTTT. Protein product: CASSFFPDTQYF.

The rearrangement joins TRBV6-5 to TRBJ1-2; D not certain. This CDR3 spans 12 amino acids. Germline V gene lookup returns CDR1 MNHEY and CDR2 SVGAGI. The V gene lost 2 bases and the J gene lost 6 bases, with 7 bases spanning the gap. The CDR3 bases are TGTGCCAGCAGTTACCCCGGGGATGGCTACACCTTC. It yields the protein CASSYPGDGYTF.

This chain connects TRBV7-9 to TRBJ1-4, with a weak D call TRBD1 (6 bases). Germline CDR1 and CDR2: SEHNR and FQNEAQ (reference sequence). The V end lost 5 bases, the J end lost 8 bases, and 21 bases lay between the germline ends. This CDR3 has 16 residues. The CDR3 nucleotides read TGTGCCAGCAGCACTGGAGACAGGCTTCAGGGGGAAAAACTGTTTTTT. Encoded protein: CASSTGDRLQGEKLFF.